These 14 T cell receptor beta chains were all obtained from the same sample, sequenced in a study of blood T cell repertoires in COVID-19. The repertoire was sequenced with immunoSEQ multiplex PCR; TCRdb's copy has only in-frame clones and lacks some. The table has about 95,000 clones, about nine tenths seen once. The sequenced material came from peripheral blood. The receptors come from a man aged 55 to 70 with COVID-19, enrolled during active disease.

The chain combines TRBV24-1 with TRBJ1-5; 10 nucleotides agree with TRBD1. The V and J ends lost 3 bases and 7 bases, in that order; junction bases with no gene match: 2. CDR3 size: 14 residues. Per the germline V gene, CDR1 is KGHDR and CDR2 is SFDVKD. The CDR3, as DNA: TGTGCCACCAGTGATCGGACAGGGGGGCAGCCCCAGCATTTT. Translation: CATSDRTGGQPQHF.

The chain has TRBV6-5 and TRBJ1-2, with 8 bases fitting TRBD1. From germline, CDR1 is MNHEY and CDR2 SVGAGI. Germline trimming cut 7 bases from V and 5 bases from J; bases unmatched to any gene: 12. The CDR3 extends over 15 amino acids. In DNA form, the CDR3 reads TGTGCCAGCACTCACCCGGGACAGGCGAATTATGGCTACACCTTC. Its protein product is CASTHPGQANYGYTF.

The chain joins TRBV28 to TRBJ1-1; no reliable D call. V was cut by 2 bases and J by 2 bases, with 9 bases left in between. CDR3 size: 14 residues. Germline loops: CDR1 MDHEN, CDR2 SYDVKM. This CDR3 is CASSLAGTNTEAFF. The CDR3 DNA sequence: TGTGCCAGCAGTTTAGCAGGTACTAACACTGAAGCTTTCTTT.

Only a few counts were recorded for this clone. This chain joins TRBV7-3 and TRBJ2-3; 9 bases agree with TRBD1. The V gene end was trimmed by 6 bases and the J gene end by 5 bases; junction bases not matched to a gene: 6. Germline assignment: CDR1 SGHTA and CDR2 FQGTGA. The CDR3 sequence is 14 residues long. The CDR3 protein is CASSPTGGEDTQYF. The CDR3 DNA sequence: TGTGCCAGCAGTCCGACAGGGGGAGAAGATACGCAGTATTTT.

Here the CDR3 DNA reads TGTGCCAGCTCACCAGGGGGCGTAGGACAGCCCCAGCATTTT. This translates into CASSPGGVGQPQHF. The rearrangement joins TRBV18 to TRBJ1-5, with D possibly TRBD1 on 6 matching bases. Germline V CDR1 and CDR2: KGHSH, LQKENI. The CDR3 runs to 14 residues. Trimming cost V 2 bases and J 7 bases, with 12 bases left between them.

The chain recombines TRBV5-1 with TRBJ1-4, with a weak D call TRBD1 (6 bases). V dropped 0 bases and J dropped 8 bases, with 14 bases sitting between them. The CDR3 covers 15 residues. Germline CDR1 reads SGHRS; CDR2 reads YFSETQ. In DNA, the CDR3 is TGCGCCAGCAGCTTGGCCGTGGGGGCGGAGGAAAAACTGTTTTTT. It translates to CASSLAVGAEEKLFF.

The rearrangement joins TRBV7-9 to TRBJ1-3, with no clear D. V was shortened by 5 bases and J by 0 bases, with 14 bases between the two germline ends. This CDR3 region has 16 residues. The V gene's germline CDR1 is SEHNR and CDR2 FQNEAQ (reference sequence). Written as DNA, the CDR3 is TGTGCCAGCAGCCTTACCCTCGATAGCTCTGGAAACACCATATATTTT. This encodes CASSLTLDSSGNTIYF.

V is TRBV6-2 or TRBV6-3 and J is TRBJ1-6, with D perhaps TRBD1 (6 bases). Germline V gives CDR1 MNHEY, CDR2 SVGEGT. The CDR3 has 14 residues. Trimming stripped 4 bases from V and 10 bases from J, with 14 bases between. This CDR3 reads CASSSQGSESPLHF. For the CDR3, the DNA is TGTGCCAGCAGTTCCCAGGGGTCGGAGTCACCCCTCCACTTT.

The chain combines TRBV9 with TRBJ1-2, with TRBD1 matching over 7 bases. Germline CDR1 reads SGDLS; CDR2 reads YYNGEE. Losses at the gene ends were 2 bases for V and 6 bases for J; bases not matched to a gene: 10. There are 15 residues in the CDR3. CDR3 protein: CASSVTGGGFDGYTF. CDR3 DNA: TGTGCCAGCAGCGTTACAGGAGGGGGCTTTGATGGCTACACCTTC.

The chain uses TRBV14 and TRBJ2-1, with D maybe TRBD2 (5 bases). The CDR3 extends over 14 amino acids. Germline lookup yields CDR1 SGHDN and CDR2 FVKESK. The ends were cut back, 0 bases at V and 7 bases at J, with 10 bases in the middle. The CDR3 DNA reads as TGTGCCAGCAGCCAAGATTTCGGGGTGAATGAGCAGTTCTTC. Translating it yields CASSQDFGVNEQFF.

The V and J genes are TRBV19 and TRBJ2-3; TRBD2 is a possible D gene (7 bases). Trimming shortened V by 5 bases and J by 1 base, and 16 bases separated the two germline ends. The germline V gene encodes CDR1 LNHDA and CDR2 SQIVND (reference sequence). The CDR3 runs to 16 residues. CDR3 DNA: TGTGCCAGTAGTGATTGGCGGGGGCGGGGCACAGATACGCAGTATTTT. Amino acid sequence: CASSDWRGRGTDTQYF.

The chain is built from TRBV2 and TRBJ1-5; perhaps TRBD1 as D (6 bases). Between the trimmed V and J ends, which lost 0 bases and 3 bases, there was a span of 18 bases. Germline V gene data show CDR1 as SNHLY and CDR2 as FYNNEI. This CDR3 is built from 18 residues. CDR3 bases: TGTGCCAGCAGTGAAGCTTCCAGGGGCCGATTGAACAATCAGCCCCAGCATTTT. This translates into CASSEASRGRLNNQPQHF.

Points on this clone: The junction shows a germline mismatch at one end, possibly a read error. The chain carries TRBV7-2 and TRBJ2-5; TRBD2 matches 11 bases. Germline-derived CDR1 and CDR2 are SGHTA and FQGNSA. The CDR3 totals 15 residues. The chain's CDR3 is CASSLSPTSGSPLNF. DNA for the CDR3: TGTGCCAGCAGCTTATCACCCACTAGCGGGAGTCCCCTAAACTTC.

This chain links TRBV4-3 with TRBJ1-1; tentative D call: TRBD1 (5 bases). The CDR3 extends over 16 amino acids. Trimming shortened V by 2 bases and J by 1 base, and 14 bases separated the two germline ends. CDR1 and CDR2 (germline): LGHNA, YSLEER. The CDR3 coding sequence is TGCGCCAGCAGCCAATTTGTGGGGCTGGGGAACACTGAAGCTTTCTTT. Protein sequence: CASSQFVGLGNTEAFF.